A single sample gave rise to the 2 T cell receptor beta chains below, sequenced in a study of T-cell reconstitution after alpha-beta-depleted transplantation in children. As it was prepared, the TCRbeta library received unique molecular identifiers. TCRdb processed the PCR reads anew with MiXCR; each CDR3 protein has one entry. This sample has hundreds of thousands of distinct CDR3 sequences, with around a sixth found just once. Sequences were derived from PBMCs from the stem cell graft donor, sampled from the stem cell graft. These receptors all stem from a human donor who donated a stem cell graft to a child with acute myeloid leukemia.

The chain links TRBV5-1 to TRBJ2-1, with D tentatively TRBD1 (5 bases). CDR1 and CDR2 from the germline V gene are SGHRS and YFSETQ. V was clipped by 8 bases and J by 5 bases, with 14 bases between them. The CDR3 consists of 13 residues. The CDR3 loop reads CASQVGADNEQFF. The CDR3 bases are TGCGCCAGTCAGGTAGGGGCTGACAATGAGCAGTTCTTC.

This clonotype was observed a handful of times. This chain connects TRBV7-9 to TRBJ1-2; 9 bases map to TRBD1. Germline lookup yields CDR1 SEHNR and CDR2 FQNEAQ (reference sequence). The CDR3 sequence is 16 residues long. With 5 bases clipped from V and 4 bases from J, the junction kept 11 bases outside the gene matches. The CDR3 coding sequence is TGTGCCAGCAGCACAGCAGTGAGGACAGGGGCCTATGGCTACACCTTC. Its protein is CASSTAVRTGAYGYTF. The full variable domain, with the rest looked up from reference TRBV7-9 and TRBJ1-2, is DTGVSQNPRHKITKRGQNVTFRCDPISEHNRLYWYRQTLGQGPEFLTYFQNEAQLEKSRLLSDRFSAERPKGSFSTLEIQRTEQGDSAMYLCASSTAVRTGAYGYTFGSGTRLTVV.